The next 25 T cell receptor beta chains were all read from a single sample in a study of cytomegalovirus exposure and HLA in healthy donors. The assay was immunoSEQ multiplex PCR, and TCRdb's table has in-frame clones only and misses some. The sample shows under 200,000 clones, about 90% of them seen only once. The sequenced sample consisted of PBMCs. The receptor set was obtained from a woman between 18 and 29 years old in good health and CMV-seropositive.

The rearrangement joins TRBV5-6 to TRBJ1-2; D might be TRBD1 (6 bases). The CDR3 is made up of 14 amino acids. The germline V and J ends were trimmed by 2 bases and 7 bases, with 15 bases remaining between them. In germline, CDR1 is SGHDT, CDR2 YYEEEE. CDR3 amino acids: CASSLDRSVSGYTF. DNA for the CDR3: TGTGCCAGCAGCTTAGACAGGAGCGTTAGTGGCTACACCTTC.

This chain connects TRBV19 to TRBJ1-4; 8 bases line up with TRBD1. Germline-derived CDR1 and CDR2 are LNHDA and SQIVND (reference sequence). The CDR3 is made up of 14 amino acids. The trim removed 5 bases at V and 6 bases at J, leaving 5 bases unmatched. This chain's CDR3 is CASSLGQGDEKLFF. The DNA for the CDR3 is TGTGCCAGTAGTCTAGGACAGGGTGATGAAAAACTGTTTTTT. Full variable domain (rest looked up from reference TRBV19 and TRBJ1-4): DGGITQSPKYLFRKEGQNVTLSCEQNLNHDAMYWYRQDPGQGLRLIYYSQIVNDFQKGDIAEGYSVSREKKESFPLTVTSAQKNPTAFYLCASSLGQGDEKLFFGSGTQLSVL.

V usage is TRBV5-5 and J usage is TRBJ1-2; 8 nucleotides align to TRBD1. V shed 0 bases, J shed 8 bases, and the junction held 15 bases outside the gene matches. Germline V gene data show CDR1 as SGHKS and CDR2 as YYEKEE (reference sequence). This CDR3 has 17 residues. CDR3 amino acids: CASSLAGGQGRLEGYTF. The CDR3 DNA follows: TGTGCCAGCAGCTTGGCGGGAGGACAGGGCAGGTTGGAAGGCTACACCTTC. Using reference TRBV5-5 and TRBJ1-2 for the parts outside the CDR3, the full variable domain is DAGVTQSPTHLIKTRGQQVTLRCSPISGHKSVSWYQQVLGQGPQFIFQYYEKEERGRGNFPDRFSARQFPNYSSELNVNALLLGDSALYLCASSLAGGQGRLEGYTFGSGTRLTVV.

V usage is TRBV4-2 and J usage is TRBJ2-3; 10 bases map to TRBD1. In germline, CDR1 is LGHNA, CDR2 YNFKEQ. V dropped 2 bases and J dropped 9; count of bases not matched to a gene: 17. CDR3 length equals 18 residues. The CDR3 nucleotides are TGTGCCAGCAGCCAAAGTAATTCGGGACAGGGGTCGTTCGGGACGCAGTATTTT. Its protein is CASSQSNSGQGSFGTQYF.

This sequence joins TRBV6-5 and TRBJ1-2; 7 bases match TRBD1. This CDR3 region has 15 residues. Germline CDR1 and CDR2: MNHEY and SVGAGI. V trimming: 4 bases; J trimming: 1 base; junction bases outside the gene matches: 6. DNA of the CDR3: TGTGCCAGCAGTTCCCCGGGACAGCTTAACTATGGCTACACCTTC. This sequence encodes CASSSPGQLNYGYTF.

This clone was recorded once. The genes are TRBV7-6 and TRBJ1-4; D remains ambiguous. CDR3 size: 15 residues. Looked up from germline, CDR1 is SGHVS and CDR2 is FNYEAQ. Trimming removed 2 bases from V and 8 bases from J, with 15 bases in between. CDR3 loop: CASSLRPGINEKLFF. The CDR3 bases are TGTGCCAGCAGCTTACGCCCGGGAATAAACGAAAAACTGTTTTTT.

The V and J genes are TRBV4-2 and TRBJ2-2; 7 positions match TRBD1. V was clipped by 2 bases and J by 6 bases; unmatched bases: 9. Germline V gene data show CDR1 as LGHNA and CDR2 as YNFKEQ. CDR3 length equals 16 residues. The CDR3, as DNA: TGTGCCAGCAGCCAATATCCGAGGGGGCGGGCCGGGGAGCTGTTTTTT. It yields the protein CASSQYPRGRAGELFF.

The chain couples TRBV28 to TRBJ2-5; D is possibly TRBD1 (5 bases). CDR1 is MDHEN and CDR2 is SYDVKM in the germline V gene. The CDR3 runs to 16 residues. V lost 3 bases and J lost 4, with 18 bases in between. The CDR3 loop is CASSLGRVAVGETQYF. As DNA, the CDR3 is TGTGCCAGCAGTTTGGGCAGGGTAGCCGTGGGAGAGACCCAGTACTTC.

This clone appeared a few times. This chain connects TRBV2 to TRBJ1-3; TRBD1 might be the D (6 bases). The germline V and J ends were trimmed by 4 bases and 1 base, with 11 bases remaining between them. The germline V gene has CDR1 SNHLY and CDR2 FYNNEI. The CDR3 sequence is 15 residues long. The CDR3 DNA follows: TGTGCCAGCAGTGTTGGGGGGGCTTCTGGAAACACCATATATTTT. It translates to CASSVGGASGNTIYF. Drawing the rest from reference TRBV2 and TRBJ1-3, the complete variable domain is EPEVTQTPSHQVTQMGQEVILRCVPISNHLYFYWYRQILGQKVEFLVSFYNNEISEKSEIFDDQFSVERPDGSNFTLKIRSTKLEDSAMYFCASSVGGASGNTIYFGEGSWLTVV.

The gene calls are TRBV2 and TRBJ2-5, with 10 bases aligning to TRBD1. Germline trimming cut 1 base from V and 5 bases from J; bases unmatched to any gene: 13. Germline CDR1 and CDR2: SNHLY and FYNNEI. The CDR3 loop spans 18 amino acids. The CDR3 spells CASSEEGETGGAGETQYF. For the CDR3, the DNA is TGTGCCAGCAGTGAAGAAGGGGAGACAGGGGGCGCGGGGGAGACCCAGTACTTC.

The genes are TRBV18 and TRBJ1-4, with TRBD1 identical over 8 bases. The ends lost 0 bases at V and 8 bases at J; junction bases unmatched: 14. Germline lookup yields CDR1 KGHSH and CDR2 LQKENI. This CDR3 spans 18 amino acids. This CDR3 reads CASSPPHDRGSFSEKLFF. The CDR3 DNA reads as TGTGCCAGCTCACCACCGCATGACAGGGGTTCGTTCTCGGAAAAACTGTTTTTT.

The rearrangement joins TRBV25-1 to TRBJ2-1; maybe TRBD2 (6 bases). The CDR3 is 14 amino acids. CDR1 and CDR2 (germline): MGHDK, SYGVNS. V was shortened by 6 bases and J by 6 bases, with 15 bases between the two germline ends. CDR3 in DNA: TGTGCCAGCAGGGGGACTTCCTTTTTCAATGAGCAGTTCTTC. It codes for CASRGTSFFNEQFF.

The genes are TRBV6-1 and TRBJ2-2; tentative D call: TRBD1 (6 bases). V gave up 4 bases and J gave up 5 bases, with 17 bases separating them. CDR3 length: 16 amino acids. Germline lookup yields CDR1 MNHNS and CDR2 SASEGT. The CDR3 is CASSGWVGARTGELFF. CDR3 in DNA: TGTGCCAGCAGTGGTTGGGTGGGGGCTCGGACCGGGGAGCTGTTTTTT.

The chain is built from TRBV27 and TRBJ2-3, with 7 nucleotides matching TRBD1. The CDR3 runs to 16 residues. CDR1 and CDR2 (germline): MNHEY, SMNVEV (reference sequence). Trimming at V came to 2 bases and at J to 5 bases, leaving 10 bases not matched to a gene. The CDR3 nucleotides read TGTGCCAGCAGTTTAGAGAACAGGGGTCCCCTAGATACGCAGTATTTT. This gives the protein CASSLENRGPLDTQYF.

The V call is TRBV5-4, the J call TRBJ1-1, with D maybe TRBD1 (5 bases). With 7 bases removed from V and 2 bases from J, the gap between germline ends came to 15 bases. From germline, CDR1 is SGHNT and CDR2 YYREEE (reference sequence). This CDR3 comprises 14 residues. The DNA of the CDR3 is TGTGCCAGCGGCGCCCAGACAGCCAACACTGAAGCTTTCTTT. Protein product: CASGAQTANTEAFF.

The chain employs TRBV5-1 and TRBJ1-3, with 11 bases aligning to TRBD1. Germline V lookup: CDR1 SGHRS, CDR2 YFSETQ. This CDR3 region has 15 residues. V shed 4 bases, J shed 8 bases, and the junction held 8 bases outside the gene matches. In DNA, the CDR3 is TGCGCCAGCAGCAAACGGACAGGGGGCGCGGACACCATATATTTT. Amino acid sequence: CASSKRTGGADTIYF.

In this sample, this clone turned up once. The chain links TRBV4-3 to TRBJ2-7; 11 nucleotides line up with TRBD1. CDR3 length equals 17 residues. Trimming at V came to 0 bases and at J to 4 bases, leaving 8 bases not matched to a gene. Germline V CDR1 and CDR2: LGHNA, YSLEER. The CDR3 sequence: CASSQEIWGQGDYEQYF. In nucleotides, the CDR3 is TGCGCCAGCAGCCAAGAGATCTGGGGACAGGGGGATTACGAGCAGTACTTC.

The V call is TRBV4-1, the J call TRBJ2-2, with 7 bases fitting TRBD2. Germline V gene sequence: CDR1 MGHRA, CDR2 YSYEKL. The junction had 9 bases not matched to a gene; V was cut back by 0 bases and J by 5 bases. This CDR3 comprises 17 residues. The CDR3 here is CASSQDEGLVMTGELFF. CDR3 in DNA: TGCGCCAGCAGCCAAGACGAAGGACTAGTTATGACCGGGGAGCTGTTTTTT.

A few counts support this clone. This chain connects TRBV6-4 to TRBJ2-3, with 7 nucleotides matching TRBD2. The V gene end was trimmed by 5 bases and the J gene end by 1 base; junction bases not matched to a gene: 9. CDR1 is MRHNA, CDR2 SNTAGT, per germline. The CDR3 contains 16 residues. CDR3 in DNA: TGTGCCAGCAGTCTCACTAGCGACCGGGGCACAGATACGCAGTATTTT. Translation: CASSLTSDRGTDTQYF.

The chain has TRBV4-2 and TRBJ2-2; 15 nucleotides line up with TRBD2. Germline lookup yields CDR1 LGHNA and CDR2 YNFKEQ. With 0 bases clipped from V and 5 bases from J, the junction kept 16 bases outside the gene matches. The CDR3 has 22 amino acids. CDR3 DNA sequence: TGTGCCAGCAGCCAAGAAGACCAATGGACTAGCGGGAGGGCCAAAGGGACCGGGGAGCTGTTTTTT. Amino acids: CASSQEDQWTSGRAKGTGELFF.

The V call is TRBV9, the J call TRBJ1-2; TRBD1 is a possible D gene (5 bases). Germline V CDR1 and CDR2: SGDLS, YYNGEE. The CDR3 is made up of 14 amino acids. V was shortened by 2 bases and J by 4 bases, with 12 bases between the two germline ends. The CDR3 DNA sequence: TGTGCCAGCAGCGTTGACAGTTTCAGCTATGGCTACACCTTC. Translation: CASSVDSFSYGYTF.

This chain connects TRBV10-2 to TRBJ1-2; maybe TRBD1 (6 bases). CDR3 length: 14 amino acids. Per the germline V gene, CDR1 is WSHSY and CDR2 is SAAADI. V shed 1 base and J shed 5 bases, with 11 bases lying between them. CDR3 sequence: CASSEYRVTYGYTF. The CDR3 DNA reads as TGCGCCAGCAGTGAGTACAGGGTGACATATGGCTACACCTTC.

The V gene is TRBV29-1, the J gene TRBJ2-3; no reliable D call. The germline CDR1 and CDR2 sequences are SQVTM and ANQGSEA. The V and J ends lost 6 bases and 5 bases respectively, with 9 bases between them. The length of the CDR3 is 11 residues. The CDR3 spells CSVQFGDTQYF. In DNA, the CDR3 is TGCAGCGTCCAATTCGGAGATACGCAGTATTTT.

This chain uses TRBV29-1 with TRBJ2-7; TRBD2 aligns across 11 bases. V lost 0 bases and J lost 2; bases outside the gene matches: 6. This CDR3 spans 16 amino acids. Germline V gene data show CDR1 as SQVTM and CDR2 as ANQGSEA. Here the CDR3 reads CSVEDGTSGLTYEQYF. For the CDR3, the DNA is TGCAGCGTTGAAGATGGGACTAGCGGACTTACCTACGAGCAGTACTTC.

The J gene is TRBJ2-5, the V gene TRBV5-6; the match to TRBD1 covers 12 bases. V shed 3 bases, J shed 4 bases, and the junction held 10 bases outside the gene matches. Germline V gene data show CDR1 as SGHDT and CDR2 as YYEEEE. CDR3 size: 17 residues. CDR3 sequence reads: CASSSKWDRGRGETQYF. The CDR3 DNA reads as TGTGCCAGCAGCTCTAAGTGGGACAGGGGGCGCGGAGAGACCCAGTACTTC.